The clone carrying this TCR beta chain was seen only once. The record originates from a study of blood T cell repertoires in COVID-19. About the study: The samples span acute and convalescent COVID-19 from the United States, Italy and Spain.

CDR1 is MNHNS and CDR2 is SASEGT in the germline V gene. The CDR3 runs 18 residues. J was trimmed by 1 base and V by 4 bases; bases with no gene match: 12. Per the original data handling: Quantification of nucleated cells was approximated via reference gene primer amplification. Clones were read by immunoSEQ multiplex PCR, and TCRdb kept only the in-frame ones, dropping some. The D gene and trimming were derived from the DNA, and the V and J assignments and clone size from that table. The sample has around 400,000 clones, around 89% seen once. The receptor was isolated from a man aged 35 to 55 with acute or convalescent COVID-19. The V and J genes are TRBV6-1 and TRBJ2-7, with 11 positions matching TRBD2. The sequencing sample was made of peripheral blood. As DNA, the CDR3 is TGTGCCAGCAGTGTTCTAGCGGGAGGCGCTTCATATTCCTACGAGCAGTACTTC. As protein: CASSVLAGGASYSYEQYF.